This T cell receptor beta chain was retrieved from a study of T cells after yellow fever vaccination. Across the study: It was SMART-Seq v4 Ultra Low Input that prepared the fractions with low cell numbers. Points from the study as a whole: One caveat is that FACS-sorted repertoires could contain abundant clonotypes contaminating from the bulk population.

MiXCR, run by TCRdb on the 5' RACE reads, gives a single entry per CDR3 protein. The data show tens of thousands of distinct CDR3 sequences, with roughly 7.3% seen just once and 36% held by the top ten. This clonotype was counted ten times or more. Its antigen is undetermined. CDR1 is MGHDK and CDR2 is SYGVNS in the germline V gene. The CDR3 totals 14 residues. Losses at the gene ends were 3 bases for V and 13 bases for J; bases not matched to a gene: 9. The sequencing used CD8+ T cells sorted from PBMCs, collected 15 days after the yellow fever booster vaccination. The chain uses TRBV25-1 and TRBJ2-3, with 11 nucleotides matching TRBD2. The sequence came from a young man who received the YFV17D yellow fever vaccine. CDR3 in DNA: TGTGCCAGCAGTGATGGGACTAGCGGTCCCGCTAAGTATTTT. Amino acids: CASSDGTSGPAKYF.